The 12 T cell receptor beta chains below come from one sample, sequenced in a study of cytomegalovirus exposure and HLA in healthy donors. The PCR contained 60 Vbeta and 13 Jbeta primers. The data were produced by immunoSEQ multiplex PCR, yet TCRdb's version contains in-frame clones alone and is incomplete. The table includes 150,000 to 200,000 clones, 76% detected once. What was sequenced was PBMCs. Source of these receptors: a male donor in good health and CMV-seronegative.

DNA for the CDR3: TGCAGCGTGGGTGGGAGTGAGCAGTTCTTC. Translating it yields CSVGGSEQFF. The chain combines TRBV29-1 with TRBJ2-1; D may be TRBD2 (5 bases). The germline V gene has CDR1 SQVTM and CDR2 ANQGSEA. The CDR3 totals 10 residues. V shed 6 bases and J shed 9 bases, with 9 bases lying between them.

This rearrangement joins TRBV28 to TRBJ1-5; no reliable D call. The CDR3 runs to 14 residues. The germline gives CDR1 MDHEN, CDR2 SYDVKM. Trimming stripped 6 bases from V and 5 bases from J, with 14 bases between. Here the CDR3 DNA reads TGTGCCAGCAGCCCCAGTTACGGGGATCAGCCCCAGCATTTT. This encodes CASSPSYGDQPQHF. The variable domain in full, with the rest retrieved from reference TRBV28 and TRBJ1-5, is DVKVTQSSRYLVKRTGEKVFLECVQDMDHENMFWYRQDPGLGLRLIYFSYDVKMKEKGDIPEGYSVSREKKERFSLILESASTNQTSMYLCASSPSYGDQPQHFGDGTRLSIL.

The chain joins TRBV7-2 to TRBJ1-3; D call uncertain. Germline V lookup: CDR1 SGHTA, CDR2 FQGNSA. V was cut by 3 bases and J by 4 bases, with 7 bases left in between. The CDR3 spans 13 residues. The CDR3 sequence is CASSLTEGNTIYF. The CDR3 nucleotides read TGTGCCAGCAGCTTGACGGAGGGAAACACCATATATTTT.

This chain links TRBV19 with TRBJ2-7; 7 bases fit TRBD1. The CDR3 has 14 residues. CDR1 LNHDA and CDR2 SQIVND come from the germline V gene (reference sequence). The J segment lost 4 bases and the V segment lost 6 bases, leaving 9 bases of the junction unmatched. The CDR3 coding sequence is TGTGCCAGTAGCCAGACAGGGCTTACATACGAGCAGTACTTC. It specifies CASSQTGLTYEQYF. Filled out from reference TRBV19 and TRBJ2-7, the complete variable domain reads DGGITQSPKYLFRKEGQNVTLSCEQNLNHDAMYWYRQDPGQGLRLIYYSQIVNDFQKGDIAEGYSVSREKKESFPLTVTSAQKNPTAFYLCASSQTGLTYEQYFGPGTRLTVT.

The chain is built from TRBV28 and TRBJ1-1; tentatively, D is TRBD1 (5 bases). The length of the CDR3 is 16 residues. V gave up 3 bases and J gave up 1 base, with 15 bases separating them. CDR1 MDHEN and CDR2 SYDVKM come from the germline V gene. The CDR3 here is CASSLGYTQGNTEAFF. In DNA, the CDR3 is TGTGCCAGCAGTTTGGGCTATACTCAGGGGAACACTGAAGCTTTCTTT.

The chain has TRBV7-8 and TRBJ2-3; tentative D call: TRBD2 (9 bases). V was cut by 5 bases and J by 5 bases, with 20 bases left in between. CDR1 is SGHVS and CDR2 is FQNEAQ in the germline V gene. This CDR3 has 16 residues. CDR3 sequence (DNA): TGTGCCAGCAGCCAGGGGGCGGGAGGGCCGGTAGATACGCAGTATTTT. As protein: CASSQGAGGPVDTQYF.

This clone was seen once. The CDR3, as DNA: TGTGCCAGCTCACCGAGCCCGGGAGGGATCGCAGATACGCAGTATTTT. Translating gives CASSPSPGGIADTQYF. This chain links TRBV18 with TRBJ2-3; 8 bases match TRBD2. The CDR3 is 16 amino acids. V was pared by 3 bases and J by 4 bases, with 9 bases of the junction left unmatched. Germline CDR1 and CDR2: KGHSH and LQKENI.

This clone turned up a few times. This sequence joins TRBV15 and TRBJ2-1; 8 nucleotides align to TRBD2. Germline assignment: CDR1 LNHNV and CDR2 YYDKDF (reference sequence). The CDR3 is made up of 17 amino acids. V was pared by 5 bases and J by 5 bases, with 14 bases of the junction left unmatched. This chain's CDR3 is CATSAPTGGRAHNEQFF. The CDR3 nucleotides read TGTGCCACCAGCGCCCCTACGGGGGGGAGGGCCCACAATGAGCAGTTCTTC.

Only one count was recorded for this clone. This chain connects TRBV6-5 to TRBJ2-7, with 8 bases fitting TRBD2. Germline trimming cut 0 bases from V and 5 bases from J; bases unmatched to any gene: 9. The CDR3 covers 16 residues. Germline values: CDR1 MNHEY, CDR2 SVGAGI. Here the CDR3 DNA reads TGTGCCAGCAGTTACTCCCAGCCGGGAGGGCCTCACGAGCAGTACTTC. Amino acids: CASSYSQPGGPHEQYF.

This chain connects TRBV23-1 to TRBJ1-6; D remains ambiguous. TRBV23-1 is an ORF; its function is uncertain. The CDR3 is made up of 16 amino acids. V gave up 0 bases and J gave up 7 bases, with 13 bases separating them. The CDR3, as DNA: TGCGCCAGCAGTCAATCAAGGCCGGGAGGAAATTCACCCCTCCACTTT. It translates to CASSQSRPGGNSPLHF.

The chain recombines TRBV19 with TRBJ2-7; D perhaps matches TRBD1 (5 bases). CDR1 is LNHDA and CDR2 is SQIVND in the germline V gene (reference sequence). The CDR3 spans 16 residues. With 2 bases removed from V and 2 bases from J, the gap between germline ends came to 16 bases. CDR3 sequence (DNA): TGTGCCAGTAGTATAAACCAGGCAGGGCCTACCTACGAGCAGTACTTC. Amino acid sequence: CASSINQAGPTYEQYF.

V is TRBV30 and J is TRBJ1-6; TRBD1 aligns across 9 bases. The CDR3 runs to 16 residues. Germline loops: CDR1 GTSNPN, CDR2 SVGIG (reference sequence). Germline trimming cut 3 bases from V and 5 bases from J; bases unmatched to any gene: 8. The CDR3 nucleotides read TGTGCCTGGAGGTCGGGACAGGGCGGCAATAATTCACCCCTCCACTTT. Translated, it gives CAWRSGQGGNNSPLHF.